The 21 T cell receptor beta chains given below trace back to one sample, sequenced in a study of T cell changes during pregnancy in multiple sclerosis. Clones were sequenced by immunoSEQ multiplex PCR, and TCRdb holds only the in-frame ones, with some missing. The sample lists about 75,000 clones; around nine tenths were seen once. This material consisted of CD4+ T cells from peripheral blood mononuclear cells, taken before pregnancy. The receptors were gathered from a female donor with multiple sclerosis, enrolled in a pregnancy study.

This chain links TRBV18 with TRBJ2-7; 8 bases map to TRBD1. V lost 3 bases and J lost 3; bases outside the gene matches: 4. Germline-derived CDR1 and CDR2 are KGHSH and LQKENI. This CDR3 is built from 14 residues. In nucleotides, the CDR3 is TGTGCCAGCTCACCCTACGGACAGGGCTACGAGCAGTACTTC. This codes for CASSPYGQGYEQYF.

The V gene is TRBV23-1, the J gene TRBJ1-5; tentatively, D is TRBD1 (6 bases). TRBV23-1 is flagged as an ORF with uncertain function. V was cut by 2 bases and J by 7 bases, with 15 bases left in between. The CDR3 spans 15 residues. CDR3 in DNA: TGCGCCAGCAGTCAAAAACAGGGAAGACGACAGCCCCAGCATTTT. This sequence encodes CASSQKQGRRQPQHF.

J is TRBJ2-7 and V is TRBV21-1; TRBD1 is the table's D call and was not checked against the DNA. TRBV21-1 is recorded as a pseudogene. The CDR3 has 15 amino acids. CDR3 coding DNA: TGTGCCAGCAGAAGCCGGGACAGGAGCCTCTACGAGCAGTACTTC. The encoded protein is CASRSRDRSLYEQYF.

The V call is TRBV4-1, the J call TRBJ1-4; TRBD1 matches 10 bases. Trimming at V came to 1 base and at J to 8 bases, leaving 4 bases not matched to a gene. The CDR3 covers 15 residues. Germline loops: CDR1 MGHRA, CDR2 YSYEKL. The chain's CDR3 is CASSQGQGALEKLFF. The CDR3 DNA reads TGCGCCAGCAGCCAAGGACAGGGGGCTTTGGAAAAACTGTTTTTT.

This clone was seen only a few times. Other DNA sequences from this sample encode an identical CDR3 as well. V gene TRBV6-1 combines with J gene TRBJ1-6, with 7 nucleotides matching TRBD1. Germline V gene data show CDR1 as MNHNS and CDR2 as SASEGT. CDR3 length: 15 residues. Unmatched junction bases numbered 7, after V lost 3 bases and J lost 8 bases. This CDR3 is CASSERQGGDSPLHF. The CDR3 bases are TGTGCCAGCAGTGAGCGACAGGGCGGTGATTCACCCCTCCACTTT.

V usage is TRBV5-5 and J usage is TRBJ2-1, with TRBD1 matching 9 bases. The germline V gene encodes CDR1 SGHKS and CDR2 YYEKEE (reference sequence). This CDR3 comprises 14 residues. V lost 4 bases, J lost 6 bases, and 5 bases stayed unmatched. CDR3 sequence reads: CASSSGTGRNEQFF. The CDR3, as DNA: TGTGCCAGCAGCAGCGGGACAGGGCGCAATGAGCAGTTCTTC. Full variable domain (outside the CDR3, taken from reference TRBV5-5 and TRBJ2-1): DAGVTQSPTHLIKTRGQQVTLRCSPISGHKSVSWYQQVLGQGPQFIFQYYEKEERGRGNFPDRFSARQFPNYSSELNVNALLLGDSALYLCASSSGTGRNEQFFGPGTRLTVL.

The chain recombines TRBV7-9 with TRBJ2-7, with D uncertain. This CDR3 has 15 residues. Germline assignment: CDR1 SEHNR and CDR2 FQNEAQ (reference sequence). V gave up 1 base and J gave up 0 bases, with 10 bases separating them. CDR3 residues: CASSLDPVNSYEQYF. As DNA, the CDR3 is TGTGCCAGCAGCTTAGATCCAGTGAACTCCTACGAGCAGTACTTC.

The rearrangement joins TRBV15 to TRBJ2-7, with 7 bases identical to TRBD1. This CDR3 has 15 residues. With 3 bases clipped from V and 2 bases from J, the junction kept 7 bases outside the gene matches. CDR1 LNHNV and CDR2 YYDKDF come from the germline V gene (reference sequence). DNA for the CDR3: TGTGCCACCAGCAGCCCAGGGGGTCCAACCTACGAGCAGTACTTC. Translating it yields CATSSPGGPTYEQYF.

The count of this clone is one. The rearrangement joins TRBV4-1 to TRBJ2-1, with a possible D match to TRBD2 (6 bases). Germline CDR1 MGHRA, CDR2 YSYEKL. The V gene lost 0 bases and the J gene lost 8 bases, with 17 bases spanning the gap. There are 16 residues in the CDR3. CDR3 sequence (DNA): TGCGCCAGCAGCCAAGAATACGGGAGATCTCACCATGAGCAGTTCTTC. Protein: CASSQEYGRSHHEQFF.

This chain connects TRBV2 to TRBJ2-5, with D possibly matching TRBD1 (6 bases). Trimming removed 3 bases at V and 5 bases at J, with 10 bases between. Germline V CDR1 and CDR2: SNHLY, FYNNEI. This CDR3 is built from 13 residues. CDR3 DNA: TGTGCCAGCAGTGACAGGGGTTGGGAGACCCAGTACTTC. Protein product: CASSDRGWETQYF.

CDR3 sequence reads: CASSDYGLGYGYTF. CDR3 bases: TGTGCCAGCAGTGACTATGGACTCGGCTATGGCTACACCTTC. The chain carries TRBV2 and TRBJ1-2; no clear D. The CDR3 consists of 14 residues. Germline V CDR1 and CDR2: SNHLY, FYNNEI. The V end lost 3 bases, the J end lost 4 bases, and 12 bases lay between the germline ends.

The chain has TRBV7-2 and TRBJ2-7, with TRBD2 matching 7 bases. Losses at the gene ends were 0 bases for V and 0 bases for J; bases not matched to a gene: 2. The CDR3 contains 15 residues. Per the germline V gene, CDR1 is SGHTA and CDR2 is FQGNSA. DNA for the CDR3: TGTGCCAGCAGCTTAGCGGGAGGGCCCTCCTACGAGCAGTACTTC. It codes for CASSLAGGPSYEQYF.

The chain combines TRBV5-4 with TRBJ2-3, with TRBD2 matching over 10 bases. The CDR3 is made up of 19 amino acids. Germline values: CDR1 SGHNT, CDR2 YYREEE (reference sequence). J was trimmed by 1 base and V by 4 bases; bases with no gene match: 15. For the CDR3, the DNA is TGTGCCAGCAGCGGACAAGCGGGGGGGCCCTCCGTGGGCACAGATACGCAGTATTTT. Its translation is CASSGQAGGPSVGTDTQYF.

The chain couples TRBV5-6 to TRBJ2-7, with 7 bases aligning to TRBD1. The J segment lost 3 bases and the V segment lost 0 bases, leaving 3 bases of the junction unmatched. Germline CDR1 SGHDT, CDR2 YYEEEE. This CDR3 is built from 14 residues. The CDR3 protein is CASSLGGQDYEQYF. The CDR3 DNA sequence: TGTGCCAGCAGCTTGGGAGGACAGGACTACGAGCAGTACTTC.

The chain couples TRBV5-4 to TRBJ1-1; the D is unclear. Trimming pared 3 bases from V and 6 bases from J, leaving 12 bases between. The CDR3 has 13 amino acids. Germline-derived CDR1 and CDR2 are SGHNT and YYREEE (reference sequence). The CDR3 is CASSSDGIAEAFF. The CDR3 DNA sequence: TGTGCCAGCAGCTCCGACGGGATCGCTGAAGCTTTCTTT.

The chain joins TRBV7-2 to TRBJ1-3; TRBD1 might be the D (5 bases). The CDR3 has 14 residues. Trimming removed 3 bases from V and 4 bases from J, with 10 bases in between. Germline V gene data show CDR1 as SGHTA and CDR2 as FQGNSA. The CDR3 here is CASSFHRQGNTIYF. In DNA form, the CDR3 reads TGTGCCAGCAGCTTCCACCGACAGGGAAACACCATATATTTT.

This clone was counted between two and nine times. This sequence joins TRBV7-9 and TRBJ1-3, with D uncertain. The CDR3 runs 16 residues. Per the germline V gene, CDR1 is SEHNR and CDR2 is FQNEAQ (reference sequence). With 5 bases removed from V and 0 bases from J, the gap between germline ends came to 14 bases. CDR3 in amino acids: CASSTSGVSSGNTIYF. Here the CDR3 DNA reads TGTGCCAGCAGCACTAGTGGGGTGAGCTCTGGAAACACCATATATTTT.

This chain links TRBV5-1 with TRBJ2-7; no clear D gene. Germline V gives CDR1 SGHRS, CDR2 YFSETQ. The CDR3 length is 11 residues. The germline V and J ends were trimmed by 1 base and 6 bases, with 5 bases remaining between them. CDR3 region: CASSLFGEQYF. The CDR3 coding sequence is TGCGCCAGCAGCTTGTTCGGCGAGCAGTACTTC.

The V gene is TRBV6-5, the J gene TRBJ1-1, with D possibly matching TRBD1 (5 bases). This CDR3 is built from 16 residues. Germline loops: CDR1 MNHEY, CDR2 SVGAGI. Trimming shortened V by 0 bases and J by 4 bases, and 15 bases separated the two germline ends. The CDR3 loop is CASSYSRRGTGTEAFF. The DNA for the CDR3 is TGTGCCAGCAGTTACTCGAGGCGGGGAACAGGCACTGAAGCTTTCTTT.

V and J are TRBV11-3 and TRBJ2-3, with D possibly matching TRBD2 (6 bases). The CDR3 consists of 17 residues. The germline CDR1 and CDR2 sequences are SGHNT and YENEEA. Trimming pared 1 base from V and 0 bases from J, leaving 14 bases between. The CDR3 protein is CASSLVGWGVSTDTQYF. Written as DNA, the CDR3 is TGTGCCAGCAGCTTAGTTGGGTGGGGGGTCAGCACAGATACGCAGTATTTT.

V is TRBV6-1 and J is TRBJ2-3; D might be TRBD2 (6 bases). CDR3 length: 14 residues. The germline V and J ends were trimmed by 5 bases and 1 base, with 10 bases remaining between them. Looked up from germline, CDR1 is MNHNS and CDR2 is SASEGT. DNA for the CDR3: TGTGCCAGCAGTTTCGGGGAGGGCACAGATACGCAGTATTTT. Translation gives CASSFGEGTDTQYF.